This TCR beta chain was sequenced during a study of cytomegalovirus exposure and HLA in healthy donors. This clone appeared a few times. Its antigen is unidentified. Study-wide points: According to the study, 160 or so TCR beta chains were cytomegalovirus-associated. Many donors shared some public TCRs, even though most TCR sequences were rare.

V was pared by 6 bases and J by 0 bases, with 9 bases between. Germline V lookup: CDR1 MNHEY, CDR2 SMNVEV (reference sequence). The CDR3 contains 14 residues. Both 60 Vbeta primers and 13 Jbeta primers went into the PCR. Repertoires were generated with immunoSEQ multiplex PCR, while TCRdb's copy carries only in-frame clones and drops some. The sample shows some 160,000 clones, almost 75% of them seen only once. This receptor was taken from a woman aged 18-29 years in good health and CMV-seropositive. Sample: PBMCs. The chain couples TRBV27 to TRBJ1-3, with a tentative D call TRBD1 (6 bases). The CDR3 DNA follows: TGTGCCAGCAGCTTACAGGGCTCTGGAAACACCATATATTTT. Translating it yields CASSLQGSGNTIYF.